These T cell receptor beta chains were read from a single sample in a study of T cell responses to AZD1222 COVID-19 vaccine. Produced via immunoSEQ multiplex PCR; TCRdb's table is partial and in-frame only. The sample shows about 83,000 clones, around 85% of them seen only once. This material consisted of peripheral blood, taken 28 days after the second AZD1222 dose. All receptors derive from an adult who received the AZD1222 COVID-19 vaccine. Both conserved end residues are part of each CDR3.

TRBV7-3	TRBJ2-1	CASSLNGGPYNEQFF
TRBV12-3/TRBV12-4	TRBJ1-2	CASSLGNYGYTF
TRBV11-3	TRBJ1-5	CASSDARSFGPQHF
TRBV18	TRBJ2-1	CASSLSGGASNEQFF
TRBV10-1	TRBJ1-5	CASSEPQDYSNQPQHF
TRBV7-2	TRBJ2-3	CASSLGSGGFTDTQYF
TRBV4-1	TRBJ2-7	CASSRGPGGISYEQYF
TRBV6-6	TRBJ2-1	CASSRLGHSYNEQFF
TRBV27	TRBJ2-2	CASRLGQDANTGELFF
TRBV30	TRBJ2-1	CAWSVYNEQFF
TRBV2	TRBJ1-2	CASSVGRGRNNYGYTF
TRBV27	TRBJ2-2	CASSLSFSGSTTGELFF
TRBV5-1	TRBJ2-1	CASSELVEPQGNEQFF
TRBV28	TRBJ1-5	CASRNRGIRPQHF
TRBV7-9	TRBJ1-1	CASSPLGTEAFF
TRBV5-1	TRBJ2-1	CASFGNSRNEQFF
TRBV19	TRBJ2-6	CASSIGAGQGFQESGANVLTF
TRBV5-4	TRBJ1-1	CASSLRPGNTEAFF
TRBV5-1	TRBJ1-5	CASSLDPGQPQHF
TRBV27	TRBJ2-1	CASSLVAGHNEQFF
TRBV24-1	TRBJ2-3	CATSDRATSGSTDTQYF
TRBV12-3/TRBV12-4	TRBJ2-7	CASSLVQYEQYF
TRBV28	TRBJ1-2	CASRPTGTGSIYTF
TRBV5-6	TRBJ1-1	CASSWDTNTEAFF
TRBV3-1/TRBV3-2	TRBJ1-3	CASSQGGRVVGNTIYF
TRBV5-4	TRBJ2-3	CASSLGQGYPDTQYF
TRBV5-1	TRBJ1-3	CASSLDPGGNTIYF
TRBV5-1	TRBJ2-3	CASSPLTGGDTDTQYF
TRBV2	TRBJ1-2	CASSVAGEAGYTF
TRBV7-9	TRBJ1-4	CASSWAGSDEKLFF
TRBV4-2	TRBJ2-7	CASSHRRADSYEQYF
TRBV20-1	TRBJ1-2	CSARQGYTF
TRBV27	TRBJ1-6	CASASPSYNSPLHF
TRBV7-2	TRBJ2-7	CASSLWSSYEQYF
TRBV28	TRBJ1-2	CASSPRLGGYTF
TRBV6-6	TRBJ1-2	CASSQGQGAYGYTF
TRBV6-2/TRBV6-3	TRBJ1-2	CASSYLGTGDGYTF
TRBV18	TRBJ2-5	CASSPRRGETQYF
TRBV28	TRBJ2-1	CASSFVSYNEQFF
TRBV25-1	TRBJ2-7	CASSESLASSYEQYF
TRBV20-1	TRBJ1-1	CSASPYTEAFF